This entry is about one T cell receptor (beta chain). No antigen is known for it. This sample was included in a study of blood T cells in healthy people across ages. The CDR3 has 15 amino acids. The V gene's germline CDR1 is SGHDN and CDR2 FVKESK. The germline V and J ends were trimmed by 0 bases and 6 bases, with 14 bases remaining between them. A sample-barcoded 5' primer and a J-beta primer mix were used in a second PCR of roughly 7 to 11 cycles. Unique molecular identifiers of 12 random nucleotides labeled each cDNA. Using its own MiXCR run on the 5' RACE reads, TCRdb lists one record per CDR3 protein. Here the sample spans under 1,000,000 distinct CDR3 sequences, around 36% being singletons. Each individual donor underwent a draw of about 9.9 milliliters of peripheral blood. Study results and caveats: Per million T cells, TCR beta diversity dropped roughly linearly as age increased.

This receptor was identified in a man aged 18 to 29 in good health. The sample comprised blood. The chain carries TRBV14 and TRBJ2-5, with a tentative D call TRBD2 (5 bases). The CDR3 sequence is CASSQDYTSWKTQYF. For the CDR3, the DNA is TGTGCCAGCAGCCAAGATTACACTAGTTGGAAGACCCAGTACTTC.